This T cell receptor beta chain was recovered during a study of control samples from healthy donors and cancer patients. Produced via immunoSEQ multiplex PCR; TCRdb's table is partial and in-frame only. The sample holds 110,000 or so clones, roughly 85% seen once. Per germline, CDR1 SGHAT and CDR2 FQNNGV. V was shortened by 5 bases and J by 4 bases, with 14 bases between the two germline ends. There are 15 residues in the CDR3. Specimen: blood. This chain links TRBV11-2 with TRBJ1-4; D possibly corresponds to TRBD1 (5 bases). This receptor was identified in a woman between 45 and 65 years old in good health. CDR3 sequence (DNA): TGTGCCAGCAGCCGTGGGACCAGAAATAATGAAAAACTGTTTTTT. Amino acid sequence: CASSRGTRNNEKLFF.